A single sample is the source of the 17 T cell receptor beta chains below, sequenced in a study of cytomegalovirus exposure and HLA in healthy donors. This PCR relied on a set of 60 Vbeta primers and 13 Jbeta primers. Produced via immunoSEQ multiplex PCR; TCRdb's table is partial and in-frame only. The sample contains hundreds of thousands of clones, about three quarters of which appear only once. Sequenced: PBMCs. These TCRs come from a boy between 10 and 17 years old in good health and CMV-seronegative.

V usage is TRBV29-1 and J usage is TRBJ2-7, with 7 bases matching TRBD2. Unmatched junction bases numbered 9, after V lost 1 base and J lost 6 bases. The CDR3 covers 14 residues. The V gene's germline CDR1 is SQVTM and CDR2 ANQGSEA. The CDR3 protein is CSVEGGGRTAEQYF. The CDR3 DNA is TGCAGCGTTGAAGGGGGGGGGAGGACCGCCGAGCAGTACTTC.

The chain joins TRBV6-1 to TRBJ2-7; the match to TRBD2 covers 11 bases. This CDR3 has 15 amino acids. Germline trimming cut 6 bases from V and 2 bases from J; bases unmatched to any gene: 6. Germline values: CDR1 MNHNS, CDR2 SASEGT. The CDR3 is CASRDSGRVAYEQYF. The CDR3 DNA reads as TGTGCCAGCAGGGATAGCGGGAGGGTTGCCTACGAGCAGTACTTC.

The table lists this clone with a count of one. This rearrangement joins TRBV6-5 to TRBJ1-1; a weak D match, TRBD1 (5 bases). Germline V gene sequence: CDR1 MNHEY, CDR2 SVGAGI. V shed 4 bases and J shed 11 bases, with 17 bases lying between them. The CDR3 extends over 13 amino acids. Here the CDR3 DNA reads TGTGCCAGCAGTTTAGGGACTGACTTATGGGCTTTCTTT. Protein sequence: CASSLGTDLWAFF.

The V gene is TRBV11-3, the J gene TRBJ1-5; D is uncertain. CDR3 size: 12 residues. V dropped 8 bases and J dropped 9 bases, with 14 bases sitting between them. Germline V gene sequence: CDR1 SGHNT, CDR2 YENEEA. CDR3 in DNA: TGTGCCAGCGCCTTTGGGGAGGGGCCCCAGCATTTT. Translating gives CASAFGEGPQHF.

The chain is built from TRBV27 and TRBJ2-1; D is unclear. The CDR3 extends over 12 amino acids. Between the trimmed V and J ends, which lost 6 bases and 1 base, there was a span of 4 bases. CDR1 is MNHEY, CDR2 SMNVEV, per germline (reference sequence). In DNA form, the CDR3 reads TGTGCCAGCAGCAAATCCTACAATGAGCAGTTCTTC. The encoded protein is CASSKSYNEQFF.

The chain couples TRBV19 to TRBJ1-1; perhaps TRBD1 as D (6 bases). V was clipped by 8 bases and J by 0 bases, with 22 bases between them. CDR1 is LNHDA, CDR2 SQIVND, per germline (reference sequence). The CDR3 length is 17 residues. The CDR3 bases are TGTGCCAGTGATCGGGGGGCCGGGCCCCGACTGAACACTGAAGCTTTCTTT. The encoded protein is CASDRGAGPRLNTEAFF.

This clone was observed a handful of times. This sequence joins TRBV6-4 and TRBJ2-5; TRBD1 aligns across 8 bases. Germline trimming cut 2 bases from V and 4 bases from J; bases unmatched to any gene: 0. The germline V gene encodes CDR1 MRHNA and CDR2 SNTAGT. This CDR3 comprises 13 residues. CDR3 sequence: CASSDDRGETQYF. In DNA form, the CDR3 reads TGTGCCAGCAGTGACGACAGGGGAGAGACCCAGTACTTC.

The chain is built from TRBV29-1 and TRBJ2-3; TRBD2 agrees at 13 bases. Germline CDR1 SQVTM, CDR2 ANQGSEA. The CDR3 loop spans 15 amino acids. V lost 6 bases and J lost 1; bases outside the gene matches: 4. The CDR3: CSVRLAGGRTDTQYF. The CDR3 bases are TGCAGCGTGCGACTAGCGGGGGGCCGCACAGATACGCAGTATTTT.

This chain connects TRBV11-2 to TRBJ1-2; TRBD1 agrees at 7 bases. With V trimmed by 6 bases and J by 2 bases, 15 bases remained unmatched. CDR1 SGHAT and CDR2 FQNNGV come from the germline V gene. This CDR3 comprises 17 residues. CDR3 nucleotides: TGTGCCAGCAGAACCTTAAGGGGGCCTTCTACCAACTATGGCTACACCTTC. Amino acids: CASRTLRGPSTNYGYTF.

This chain uses TRBV7-6 with TRBJ2-5; TRBD1 aligns across 9 bases. The assigned J gene may be wrong: the sequence end matches TRBJ2-7 better. The germline V gene encodes CDR1 SGHVS and CDR2 FNYEAQ. The CDR3 consists of 15 residues. The CDR3 is CASSLATGGYYEQYF. CDR3 sequence (DNA): TGTGCCAGCAGCTTAGCGACAGGGGGGTACTACGAGCAGTACTTC.

This clone was seen a single time. The chain links TRBV7-2 to TRBJ1-5; no reliable D call. CDR3 length: 13 amino acids. Trimming pared 0 bases from V and 5 bases from J, leaving 5 bases between. The germline V gene has CDR1 SGHTA and CDR2 FQGNSA. Here the CDR3 DNA reads TGTGCCAGCAGCTTAGCAAGCTATCAGCCCCAGCATTTT. It yields the protein CASSLASYQPQHF. The entire variable domain, with the rest obtained from reference TRBV7-2 and TRBJ1-5, is as follows: GAGVSQSPSNKVTEKGKDVELRCDPISGHTALYWYRQSLGQGLEFLIYFQGNSAPDKSGLPSDRFSAERTGGSVSTLTIQRTQQEDSAVYLCASSLASYQPQHFGDGTRLSIL.

The chain links TRBV21-1 to TRBJ1-1. TRBV21-1 is assigned pseudogene status. This CDR3 is built from 15 residues. The CDR3 nucleotides are TGTGCCAGCAGCGCTCGGGACTCCTTGAACACTGAAGCTTTCTTT. Translating it yields CASSARDSLNTEAFF.

The chain couples TRBV7-9 to TRBJ2-1; 11 positions agree with TRBD2. V lost 8 bases, J lost 6 bases, and 6 bases stayed unmatched. The CDR3 spans 14 residues. Germline CDR1 SEHNR, CDR2 FQNEAQ (reference sequence). For the CDR3, the DNA is TGTGCCAGCGGGGGACTAGCGGTTCTCAATGAGCAGTTCTTC. It translates to CASGGLAVLNEQFF.

This sequence joins TRBV7-2 and TRBJ2-3; 10 nucleotides agree with TRBD2. Germline V lookup: CDR1 SGHTA, CDR2 FQGNSA. This CDR3 comprises 16 residues. The junction had 5 bases not matched to a gene; V was cut back by 1 base and J by 4 bases. As DNA, the CDR3 is TGTGCCAGCAGCTTAGGAGCGGGAGGGCCCCCAGATACGCAGTATTTT. Translating it yields CASSLGAGGPPDTQYF.

The rearrangement joins TRBV6-6 to TRBJ2-7; a possible D gene is TRBD1 (6 bases). V was pared by 6 bases and J by 0 bases, with 12 bases between. This CDR3 has 14 amino acids. Germline CDR1 reads MNHNY; CDR2 reads SVGAGI (reference sequence). CDR3 amino acids: CASRRGQPSYEQYF. As DNA, the CDR3 is TGTGCCAGCAGACGAGGACAGCCCTCCTACGAGCAGTACTTC.

V gene TRBV4-1 combines with J gene TRBJ1-4, with TRBD1 identical over 10 bases. CDR1 and CDR2 from the germline V gene are MGHRA and YSYEKL. The CDR3 totals 16 residues. The V segment lost 8 bases and the J segment 8 bases; nucleotides outside the gene matches: 14. CDR3 in amino acids: CASSNIPGQGNEKLFF. The DNA for the CDR3 is TGCGCCAGCTCGAACATACCGGGACAGGGGAACGAAAAACTGTTTTTT.

The V gene is TRBV4-1, the J gene TRBJ2-1, with 8 positions matching TRBD2. Looked up from germline, CDR1 is MGHRA and CDR2 is YSYEKL. This CDR3 contains 16 residues. V was pared by 1 base and J by 4 bases, with 6 bases of the junction left unmatched. CDR3 sequence reads: CASSQVALADYNEQFF. As DNA, the CDR3 is TGCGCCAGCAGCCAAGTGGCACTAGCGGATTACAATGAGCAGTTCTTC.